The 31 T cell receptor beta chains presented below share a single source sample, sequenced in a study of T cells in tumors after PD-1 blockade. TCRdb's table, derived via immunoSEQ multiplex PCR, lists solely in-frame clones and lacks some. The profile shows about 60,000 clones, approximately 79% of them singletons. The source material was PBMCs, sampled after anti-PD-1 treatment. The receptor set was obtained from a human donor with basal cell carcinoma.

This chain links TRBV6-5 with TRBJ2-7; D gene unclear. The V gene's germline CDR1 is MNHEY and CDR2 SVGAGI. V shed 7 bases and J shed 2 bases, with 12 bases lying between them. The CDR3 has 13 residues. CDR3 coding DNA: TGTGCCAGCAACCGCGACCGAGCCTACGAGCAGTACTTC. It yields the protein CASNRDRAYEQYF.

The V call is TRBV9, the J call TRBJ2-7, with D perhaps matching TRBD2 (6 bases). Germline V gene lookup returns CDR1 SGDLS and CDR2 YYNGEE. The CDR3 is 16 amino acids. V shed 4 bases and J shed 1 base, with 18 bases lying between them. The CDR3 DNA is TGTGCCAGCAGCCCGGGGACTTCCATTGAATCCTACGAGCAGTACTTC. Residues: CASSPGTSIESYEQYF.

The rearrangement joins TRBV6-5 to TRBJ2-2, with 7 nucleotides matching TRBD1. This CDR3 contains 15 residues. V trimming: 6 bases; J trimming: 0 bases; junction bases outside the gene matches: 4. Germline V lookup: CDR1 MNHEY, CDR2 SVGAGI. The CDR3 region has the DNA TGTGCCAGCAGAGCCGGGACAGCGAACACCGGGGAGCTGTTTTTT. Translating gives CASRAGTANTGELFF.

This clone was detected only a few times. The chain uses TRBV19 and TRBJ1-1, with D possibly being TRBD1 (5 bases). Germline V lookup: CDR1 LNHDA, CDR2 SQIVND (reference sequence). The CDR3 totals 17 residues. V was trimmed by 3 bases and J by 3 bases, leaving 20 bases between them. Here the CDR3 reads CASSIRIGRGSDTEAFF. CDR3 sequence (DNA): TGTGCCAGTAGTATTCGAATTGGAAGGGGCAGCGACACTGAAGCTTTCTTT. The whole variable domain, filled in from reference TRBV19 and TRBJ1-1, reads DGGITQSPKYLFRKEGQNVTLSCEQNLNHDAMYWYRQDPGQGLRLIYYSQIVNDFQKGDIAEGYSVSREKKESFPLTVTSAQKNPTAFYLCASSIRIGRGSDTEAFFGQGTRLTVV.

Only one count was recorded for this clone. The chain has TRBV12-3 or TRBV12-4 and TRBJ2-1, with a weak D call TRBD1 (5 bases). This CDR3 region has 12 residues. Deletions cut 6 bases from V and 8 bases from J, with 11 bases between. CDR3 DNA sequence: TGTGCCAGCAGCTCAGGGAAGGATGAGCAGTTCTTC. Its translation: CASSSGKDEQFF.

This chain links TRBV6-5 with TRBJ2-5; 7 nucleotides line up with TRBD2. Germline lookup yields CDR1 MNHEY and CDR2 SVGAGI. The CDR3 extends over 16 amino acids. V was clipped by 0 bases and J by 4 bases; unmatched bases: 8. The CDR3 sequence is CASSYSLLGGIETQYF. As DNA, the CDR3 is TGTGCCAGCAGTTACTCCCTCCTGGGGGGGATAGAGACCCAGTACTTC.

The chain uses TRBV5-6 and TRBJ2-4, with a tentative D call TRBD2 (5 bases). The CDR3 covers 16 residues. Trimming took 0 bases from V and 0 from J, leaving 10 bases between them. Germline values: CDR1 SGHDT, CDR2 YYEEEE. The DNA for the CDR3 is TGTGCCAGCAGCTTGGAGCGAGGGATAGCCAAAAACATTCAGTACTTC. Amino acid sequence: CASSLERGIAKNIQYF.

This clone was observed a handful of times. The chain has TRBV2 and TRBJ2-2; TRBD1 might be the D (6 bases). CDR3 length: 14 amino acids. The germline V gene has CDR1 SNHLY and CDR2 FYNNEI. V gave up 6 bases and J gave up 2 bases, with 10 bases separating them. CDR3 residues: CASSRGRNTGELFF. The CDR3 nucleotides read TGTGCCAGCAGCAGGGGTCGTAACACCGGGGAGCTGTTTTTT.

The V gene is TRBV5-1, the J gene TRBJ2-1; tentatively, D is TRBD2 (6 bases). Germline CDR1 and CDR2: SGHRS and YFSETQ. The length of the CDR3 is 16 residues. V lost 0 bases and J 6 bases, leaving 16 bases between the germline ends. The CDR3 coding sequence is TGCGCCAGCAGCTTGGCCTACAGCGGGTACGTCAATGAGCAGTTCTTC. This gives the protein CASSLAYSGYVNEQFF.

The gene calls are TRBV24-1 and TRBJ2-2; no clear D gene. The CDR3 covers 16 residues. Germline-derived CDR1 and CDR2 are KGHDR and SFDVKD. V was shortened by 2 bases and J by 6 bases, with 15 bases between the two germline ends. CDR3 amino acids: CATSDSSGHRSGELFF. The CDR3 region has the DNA TGTGCCACCAGTGATTCGTCGGGCCACCGGTCCGGGGAGCTGTTTTTT.

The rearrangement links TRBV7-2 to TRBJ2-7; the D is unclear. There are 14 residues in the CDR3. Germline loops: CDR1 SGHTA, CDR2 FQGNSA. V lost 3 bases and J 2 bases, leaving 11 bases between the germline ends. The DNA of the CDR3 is TGTGCCAGCAGCTTGTTACCGAGGACCTACGAGCAGTACTTC. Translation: CASSLLPRTYEQYF.

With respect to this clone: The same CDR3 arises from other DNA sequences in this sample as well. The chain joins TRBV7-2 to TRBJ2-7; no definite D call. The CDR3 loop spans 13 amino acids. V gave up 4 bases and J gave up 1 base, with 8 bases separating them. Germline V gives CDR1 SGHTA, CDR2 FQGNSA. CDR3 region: CASSSGFSYEQYF. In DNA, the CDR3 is TGTGCCAGCAGCTCCGGGTTTTCCTACGAGCAGTACTTC.

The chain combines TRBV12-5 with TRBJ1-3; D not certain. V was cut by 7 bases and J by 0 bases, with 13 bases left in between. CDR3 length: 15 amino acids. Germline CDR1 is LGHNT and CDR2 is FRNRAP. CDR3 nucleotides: TGTGCTAGTGTGGGCGGCGAATACTCTGGAAACACCATATATTTT. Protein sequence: CASVGGEYSGNTIYF.

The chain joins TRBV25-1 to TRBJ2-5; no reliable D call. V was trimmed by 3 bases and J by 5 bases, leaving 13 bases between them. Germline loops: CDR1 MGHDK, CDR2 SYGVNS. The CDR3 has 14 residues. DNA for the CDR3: TGTGCCAGCAGTGATGGCCTGTCGTGGGAGACCCAGTACTTC. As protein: CASSDGLSWETQYF.

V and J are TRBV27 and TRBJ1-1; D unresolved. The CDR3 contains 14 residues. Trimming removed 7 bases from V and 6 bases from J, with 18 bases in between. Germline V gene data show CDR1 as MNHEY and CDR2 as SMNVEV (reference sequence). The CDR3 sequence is CASNSPGSGAEAFF. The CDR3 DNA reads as TGTGCCAGCAATAGTCCGGGAAGCGGCGCTGAAGCTTTCTTT.

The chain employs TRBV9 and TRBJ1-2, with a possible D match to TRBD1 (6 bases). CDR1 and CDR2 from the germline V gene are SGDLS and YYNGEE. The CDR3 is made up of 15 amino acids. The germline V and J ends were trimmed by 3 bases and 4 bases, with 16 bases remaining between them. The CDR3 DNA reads TGTGCCAGCAGCGCCCACAGGGATCGCAGCTATGGCTACACCTTC. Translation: CASSAHRDRSYGYTF.

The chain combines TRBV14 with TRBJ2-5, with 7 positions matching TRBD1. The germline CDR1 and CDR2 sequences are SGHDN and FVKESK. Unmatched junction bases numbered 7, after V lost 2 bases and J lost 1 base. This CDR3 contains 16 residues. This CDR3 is CASSQIGRTGQETQYF. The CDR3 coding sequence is TGTGCCAGCAGCCAAATCGGGCGGACAGGCCAAGAGACCCAGTACTTC.

The CDR3 sequence is CATSDSRGAPNQPQHF. The CDR3 bases are TGTGCCACCAGTGATTCGCGGGGCGCTCCCAATCAGCCCCAGCATTTT. V and J are TRBV24-1 and TRBJ1-5, with a weak D call TRBD1 (5 bases). V lost 2 bases, J lost 3 bases, and 13 bases lay in between. The germline CDR1 and CDR2 sequences are KGHDR and SFDVKD. The CDR3 is made up of 16 amino acids.

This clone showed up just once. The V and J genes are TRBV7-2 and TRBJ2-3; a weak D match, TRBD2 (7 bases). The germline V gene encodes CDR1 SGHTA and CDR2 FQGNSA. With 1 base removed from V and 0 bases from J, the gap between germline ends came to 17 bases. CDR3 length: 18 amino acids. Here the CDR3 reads CASSLGLGGGSSTDTQYF. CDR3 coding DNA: TGTGCCAGCAGCTTAGGACTAGGGGGGGGGTCTAGCACAGATACGCAGTATTTT.

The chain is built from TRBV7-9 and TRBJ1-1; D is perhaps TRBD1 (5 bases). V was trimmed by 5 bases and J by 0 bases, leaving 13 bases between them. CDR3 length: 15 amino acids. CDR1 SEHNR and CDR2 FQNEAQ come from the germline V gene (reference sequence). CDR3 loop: CASSPWDVMNTEAFF. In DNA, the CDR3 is TGTGCCAGCAGCCCCTGGGACGTCATGAACACTGAAGCTTTCTTT.

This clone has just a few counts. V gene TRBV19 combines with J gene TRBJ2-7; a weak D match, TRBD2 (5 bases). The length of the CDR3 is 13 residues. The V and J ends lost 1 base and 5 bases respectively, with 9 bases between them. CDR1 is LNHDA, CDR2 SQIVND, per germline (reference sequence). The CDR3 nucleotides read TGTGCCAGTAGTATAGCGGGGATAAACGAGCAGTACTTC. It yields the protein CASSIAGINEQYF.

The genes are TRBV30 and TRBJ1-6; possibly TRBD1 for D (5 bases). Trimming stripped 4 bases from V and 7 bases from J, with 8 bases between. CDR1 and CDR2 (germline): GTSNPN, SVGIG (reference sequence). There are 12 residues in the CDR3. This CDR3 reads CAWTRQNSPLHF. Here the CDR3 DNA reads TGTGCCTGGACCCGACAGAATTCACCCCTCCACTTT.

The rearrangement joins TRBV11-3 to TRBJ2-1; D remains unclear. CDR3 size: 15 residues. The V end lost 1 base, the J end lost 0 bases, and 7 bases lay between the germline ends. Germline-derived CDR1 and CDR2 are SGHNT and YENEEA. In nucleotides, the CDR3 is TGTGCCAGCAGCTTAGGGGTTGCCTCCTACAATGAGCAGTTCTTC. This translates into CASSLGVASYNEQFF.

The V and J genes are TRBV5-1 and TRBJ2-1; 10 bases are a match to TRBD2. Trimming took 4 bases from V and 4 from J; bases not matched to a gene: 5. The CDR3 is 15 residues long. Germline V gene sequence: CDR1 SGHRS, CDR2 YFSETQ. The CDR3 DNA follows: TGCGCCAGCAGCCCCAGCGGGGGGGAGTACAATGAGCAGTTCTTC. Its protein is CASSPSGGEYNEQFF.

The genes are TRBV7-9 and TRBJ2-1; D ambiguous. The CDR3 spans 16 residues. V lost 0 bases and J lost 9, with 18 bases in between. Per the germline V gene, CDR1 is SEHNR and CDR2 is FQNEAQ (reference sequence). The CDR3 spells CASSLASTPRRSEQFF. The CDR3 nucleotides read TGTGCCAGCAGCTTAGCGTCGACGCCACGTAGGAGTGAGCAGTTCTTC.

CDR3 sequence (DNA): TGCGCCAGCAGCCCCAGCGGACAGGGCTACAATGAGCAGTTCTTC. The encoded protein is CASSPSGQGYNEQFF. This rearrangement joins TRBV5-1 to TRBJ2-1, with 8 bases matching TRBD1. Germline trimming cut 4 bases from V and 3 bases from J; bases unmatched to any gene: 6. Per the germline V gene, CDR1 is SGHRS and CDR2 is YFSETQ. The CDR3 runs 15 residues.

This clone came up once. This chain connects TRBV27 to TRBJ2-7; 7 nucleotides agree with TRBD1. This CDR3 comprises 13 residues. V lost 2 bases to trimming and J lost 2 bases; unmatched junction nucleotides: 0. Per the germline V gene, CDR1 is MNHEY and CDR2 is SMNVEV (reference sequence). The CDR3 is CASSLGTAYEQYF. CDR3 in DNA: TGTGCCAGCAGTTTAGGGACAGCCTACGAGCAGTACTTC.

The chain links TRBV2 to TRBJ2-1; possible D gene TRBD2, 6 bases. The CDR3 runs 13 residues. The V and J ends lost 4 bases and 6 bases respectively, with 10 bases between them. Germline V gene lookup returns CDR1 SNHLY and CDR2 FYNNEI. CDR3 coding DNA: TGTGCCAGCAGTGGGCAGGGAGGCAATGAGCAGTTCTTC. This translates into CASSGQGGNEQFF.

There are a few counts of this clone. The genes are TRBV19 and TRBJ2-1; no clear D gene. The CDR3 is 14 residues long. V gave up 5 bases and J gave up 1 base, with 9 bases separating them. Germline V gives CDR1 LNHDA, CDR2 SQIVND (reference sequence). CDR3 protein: CASSLWSSYNEQFF. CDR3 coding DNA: TGTGCCAGTAGTCTATGGTCTTCCTACAATGAGCAGTTCTTC.

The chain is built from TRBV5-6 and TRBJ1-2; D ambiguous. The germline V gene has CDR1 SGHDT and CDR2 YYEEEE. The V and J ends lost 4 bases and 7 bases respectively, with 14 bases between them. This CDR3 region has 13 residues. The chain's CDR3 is CASSNDKTGGYTF. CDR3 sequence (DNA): TGTGCCAGCAGCAATGACAAGACGGGTGGCTACACCTTC. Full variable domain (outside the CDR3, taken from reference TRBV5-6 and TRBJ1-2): DAGVTQSPTHLIKTRGQQVTLRCSPKSGHDTVSWYQQALGQGPQFIFQYYEEEERQRGNFPDRFSGHQFPNYSSELNVNALLLGDSALYLCASSNDKTGGYTFGSGTRLTVV.

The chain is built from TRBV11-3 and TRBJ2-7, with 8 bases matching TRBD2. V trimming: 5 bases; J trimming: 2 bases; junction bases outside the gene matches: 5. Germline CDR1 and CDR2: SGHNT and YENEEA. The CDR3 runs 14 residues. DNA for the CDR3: TGTGCCAGCAGCGCAGCGGGGGAGGCCTACGAGCAGTACTTC. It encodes CASSAAGEAYEQYF.